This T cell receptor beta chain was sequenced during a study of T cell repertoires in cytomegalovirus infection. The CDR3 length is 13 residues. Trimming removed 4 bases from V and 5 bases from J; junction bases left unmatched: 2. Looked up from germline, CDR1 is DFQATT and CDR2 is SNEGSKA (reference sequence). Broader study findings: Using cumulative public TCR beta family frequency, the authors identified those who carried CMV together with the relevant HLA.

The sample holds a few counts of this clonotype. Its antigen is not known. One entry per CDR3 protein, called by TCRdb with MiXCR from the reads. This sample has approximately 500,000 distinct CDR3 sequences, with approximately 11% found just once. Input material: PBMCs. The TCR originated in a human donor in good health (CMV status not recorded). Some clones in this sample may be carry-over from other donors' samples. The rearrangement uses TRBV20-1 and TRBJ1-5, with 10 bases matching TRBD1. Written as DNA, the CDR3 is TGCAGTGCTAAGGGGACAGGGGATCAGCCCCAGCATTTT. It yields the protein CSAKGTGDQPQHF.